This note documents a single TCR beta chain sequence. Its antigen is undetermined. Several immunoSEQ plates received, in even portions, the genomic DNA of each subset. This table comes from immunoSEQ multiplex PCR, and its TCRdb copy is limited to in-frame clones, with some not included. The sample contains over 950,000 clones, 70% to 85% of which appear only once. The data are from a study of shared clonotypes between healthy human individuals. Study information: Donors, aged 18 to 49, were a couple of women and a few men. Findings of the study overall: The sampled material consisted only of blood, and tissue repertoires are likely to differ. A reduction in generation probabilities was seen for non-shared clonotypes relative to those shared by all four donors.

This CDR3 is 15 amino acids long. Germline lookup yields CDR1 SGHRS and CDR2 YFSETQ. J lost 10 bases, V lost 3 bases, and 11 bases had no gene match. The TCR originated in a man between 18 and 29 years old in good health. Some clones in this sample may be carry-over from other donors' samples. The chain joins TRBV5-1 to TRBJ1-1; 11 nucleotides line up with TRBD1. Input material: memory CD4+ T cells from PBMCs. Subset specified: CD45RA-negative fraction. The CDR3 here is CASSWSSGQGARAFF. The CDR3 bases are TGCGCCAGCAGCTGGTCCAGCGGACAGGGGGCACGAGCTTTCTTT. The entire variable domain, with the rest obtained from reference TRBV5-1 and TRBJ1-1, is as follows: KAGVTQTPRYLIKTRGQQVTLSCSPISGHRSVSWYQQTPGQGLQFLFEYFSETQRNKGNFPGRFSGRQFSNSRSEMNVSTLELGDSALYLCASSWSSGQGARAFFGQGTRLTVV.